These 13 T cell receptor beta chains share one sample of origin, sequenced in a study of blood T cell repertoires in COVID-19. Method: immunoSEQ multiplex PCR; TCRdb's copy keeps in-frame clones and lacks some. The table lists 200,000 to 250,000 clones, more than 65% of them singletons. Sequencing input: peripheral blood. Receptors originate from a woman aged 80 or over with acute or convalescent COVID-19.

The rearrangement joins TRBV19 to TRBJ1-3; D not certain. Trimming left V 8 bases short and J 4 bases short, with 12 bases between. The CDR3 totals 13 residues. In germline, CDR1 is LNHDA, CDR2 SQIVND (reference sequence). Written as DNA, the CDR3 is TGTGCCAGTGTCGAGGGATCCGGAAACACCATATATTTT. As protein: CASVEGSGNTIYF.

DNA of the CDR3: TGTGCCAGCAGCGTAGGACAGGGGGGTCAGCCCCAGCATTTT. This gives the protein CASSVGQGGQPQHF. V gene TRBV9 combines with J gene TRBJ1-5; 9 bases are a match to TRBD1. The CDR3 has 14 amino acids. The trim removed 0 bases at V and 6 bases at J, leaving 1 base unmatched. Looked up from germline, CDR1 is SGDLS and CDR2 is YYNGEE.

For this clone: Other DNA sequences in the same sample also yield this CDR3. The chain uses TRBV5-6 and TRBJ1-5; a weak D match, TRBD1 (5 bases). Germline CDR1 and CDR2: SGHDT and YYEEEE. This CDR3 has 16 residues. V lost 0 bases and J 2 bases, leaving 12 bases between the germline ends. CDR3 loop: CASSLAGGARNQPQHF. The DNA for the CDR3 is TGTGCCAGCAGCTTGGCTGGAGGGGCTCGCAATCAGCCCCAGCATTTT.

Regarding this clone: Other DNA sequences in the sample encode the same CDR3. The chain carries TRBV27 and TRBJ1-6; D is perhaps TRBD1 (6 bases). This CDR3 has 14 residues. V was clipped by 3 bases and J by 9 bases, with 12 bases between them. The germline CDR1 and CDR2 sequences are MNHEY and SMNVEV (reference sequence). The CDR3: CASSFGGRGSPLHF. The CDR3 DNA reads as TGTGCCAGCAGTTTTGGGGGCAGGGGTTCACCCCTCCACTTT.

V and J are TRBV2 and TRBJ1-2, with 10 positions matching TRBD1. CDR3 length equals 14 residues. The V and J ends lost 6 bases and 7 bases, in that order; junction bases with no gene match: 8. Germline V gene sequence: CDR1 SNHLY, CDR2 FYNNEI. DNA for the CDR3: TGTGCCAGCAGGCCGGGACAGGGGTACGGTGGCTACACCTTC. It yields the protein CASRPGQGYGGYTF.

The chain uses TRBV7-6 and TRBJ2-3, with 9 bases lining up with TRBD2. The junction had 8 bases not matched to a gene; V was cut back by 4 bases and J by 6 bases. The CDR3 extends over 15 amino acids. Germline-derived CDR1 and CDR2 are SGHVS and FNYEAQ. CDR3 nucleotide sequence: TGTGCCAGCAGCTACGGACTAGCGAGTGCGGATACGCAGTATTTT. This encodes CASSYGLASADTQYF.

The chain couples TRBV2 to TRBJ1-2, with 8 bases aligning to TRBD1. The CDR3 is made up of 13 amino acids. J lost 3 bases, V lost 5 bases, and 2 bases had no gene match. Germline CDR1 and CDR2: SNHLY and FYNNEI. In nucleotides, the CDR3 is TGTGCCAGCAGTTTGACAGGGGACTATGGCTACACCTTC. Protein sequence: CASSLTGDYGYTF.

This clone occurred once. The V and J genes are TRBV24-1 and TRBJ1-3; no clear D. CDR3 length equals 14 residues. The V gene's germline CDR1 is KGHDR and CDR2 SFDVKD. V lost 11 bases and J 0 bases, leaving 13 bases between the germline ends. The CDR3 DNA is TGTGCCAGACGGGAGGCGAACTCTGGAAACACCATATATTTT. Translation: CARREANSGNTIYF.

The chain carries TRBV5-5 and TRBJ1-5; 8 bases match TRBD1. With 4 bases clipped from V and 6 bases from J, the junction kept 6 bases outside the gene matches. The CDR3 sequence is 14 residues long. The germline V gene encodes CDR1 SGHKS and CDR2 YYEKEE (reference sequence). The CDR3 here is CASSLTGVSQPQHF. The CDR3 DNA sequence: TGTGCCAGCAGCCTGACAGGGGTGAGTCAGCCCCAGCATTTT.

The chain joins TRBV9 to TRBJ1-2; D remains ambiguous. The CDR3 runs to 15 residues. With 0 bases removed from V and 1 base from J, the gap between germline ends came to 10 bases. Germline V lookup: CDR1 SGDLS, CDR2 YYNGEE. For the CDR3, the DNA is TGTGCCAGCAGCGTAGAGTTAAACTTTAACTATGGCTACACCTTC. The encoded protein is CASSVELNFNYGYTF.

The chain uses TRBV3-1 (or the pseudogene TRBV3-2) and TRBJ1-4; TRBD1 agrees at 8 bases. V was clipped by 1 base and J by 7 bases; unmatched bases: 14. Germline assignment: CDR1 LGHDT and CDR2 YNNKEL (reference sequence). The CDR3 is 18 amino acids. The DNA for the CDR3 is TGTGCCAGCAGCCAAGGTCACTTGGACAGGGCCCGGGGTGAAAAACTGTTTTTT. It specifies CASSQGHLDRARGEKLFF.

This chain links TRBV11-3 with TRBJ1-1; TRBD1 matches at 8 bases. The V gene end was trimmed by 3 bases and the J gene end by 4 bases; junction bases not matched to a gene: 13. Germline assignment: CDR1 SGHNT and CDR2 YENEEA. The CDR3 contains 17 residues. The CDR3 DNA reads TGTGCCAGCAGCTTCGCCGGGACAGGTTACGTGAGCACTGAAGCTTTCTTT. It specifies CASSFAGTGYVSTEAFF.

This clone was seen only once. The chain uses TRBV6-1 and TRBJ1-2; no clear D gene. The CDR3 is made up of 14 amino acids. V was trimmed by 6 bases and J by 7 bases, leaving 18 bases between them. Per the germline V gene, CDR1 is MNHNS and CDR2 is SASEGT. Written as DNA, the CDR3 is TGTGCCAGCAGCCCCGGACGGGAGGGAGGTGGCTACACCTTC. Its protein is CASSPGREGGGYTF.